This T cell receptor beta chain was found in a study of T cell responses to AZD1222 COVID-19 vaccine. This table comes from immunoSEQ multiplex PCR, and its TCRdb copy is limited to in-frame clones, with some not included. The table has tens of thousands of clones, approximately 87% seen once. This CDR3 has 15 residues. Overall study results and limits: Baseline seropositives among AZD1222 recipients totaled only six or seven. A reported finding is that nearly half of spike-specific TCRs target unmutated variant regions. Spike-specific TCR breadth and depth both grew after two AZD1222 doses.

As to this clone: Its specificity is unknown.

The sequence was collected from an adult in good health. The sample was peripheral blood, taken on day 0 of AZD1222 vaccination. V gene TRBV21-1 combines with J gene TRBJ2-1; the table's D call of TRBD1 was not tested on the DNA. TRBV21-1 is recorded as a pseudogene. CDR3 DNA sequence: TGTGCCAGCAGCAGAACAGGGGCGGGCTACAATGAGCAGTTCTTC. Protein: CASSRTGAGYNEQFF.